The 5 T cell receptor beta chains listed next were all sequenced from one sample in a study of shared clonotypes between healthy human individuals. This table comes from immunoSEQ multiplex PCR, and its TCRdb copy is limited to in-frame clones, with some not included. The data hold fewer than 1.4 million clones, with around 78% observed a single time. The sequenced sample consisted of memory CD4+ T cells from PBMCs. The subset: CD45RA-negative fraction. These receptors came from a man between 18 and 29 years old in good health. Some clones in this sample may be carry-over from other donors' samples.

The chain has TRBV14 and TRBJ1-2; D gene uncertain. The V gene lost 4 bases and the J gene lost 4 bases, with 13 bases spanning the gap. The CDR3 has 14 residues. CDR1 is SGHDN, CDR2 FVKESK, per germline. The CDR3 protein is CASSPTSTRYGYTF. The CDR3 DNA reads TGTGCCAGCAGCCCGACGAGTACACGCTATGGCTACACCTTC.

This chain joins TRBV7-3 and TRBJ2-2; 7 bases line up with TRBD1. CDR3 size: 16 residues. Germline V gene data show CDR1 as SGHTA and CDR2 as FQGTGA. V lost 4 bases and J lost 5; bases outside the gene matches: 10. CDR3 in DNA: TGTGCCAGCAGCTCCTCGCCGGGACAGAGGACCGGGGAGCTGTTTTTT. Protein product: CASSSSPGQRTGELFF.

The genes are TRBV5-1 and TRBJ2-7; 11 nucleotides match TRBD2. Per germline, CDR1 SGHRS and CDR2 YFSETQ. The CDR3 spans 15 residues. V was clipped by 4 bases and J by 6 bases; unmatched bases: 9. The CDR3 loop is CASSLLLAGATEQYF. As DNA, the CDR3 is TGCGCCAGCAGCCTACTACTAGCGGGAGCGACCGAGCAGTACTTC.

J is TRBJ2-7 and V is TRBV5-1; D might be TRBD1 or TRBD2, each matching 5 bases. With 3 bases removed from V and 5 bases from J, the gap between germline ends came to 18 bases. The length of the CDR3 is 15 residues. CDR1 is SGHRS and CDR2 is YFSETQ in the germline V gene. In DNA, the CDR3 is TGCGCCAGCAGCTCACGGGACCGCCGGGCCGACGAGCAGTACTTC. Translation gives CASSSRDRRADEQYF.

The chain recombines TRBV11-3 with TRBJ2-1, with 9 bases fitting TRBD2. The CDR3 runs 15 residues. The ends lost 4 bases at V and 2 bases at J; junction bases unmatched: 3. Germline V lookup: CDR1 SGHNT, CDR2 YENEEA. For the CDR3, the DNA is TGTGCCAGCAGCTCGGTAGCGGGAGCCTACAATGAGCAGTTCTTC. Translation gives CASSSVAGAYNEQFF.